The table lists the clone carrying this TCR beta chain with a few counts. Its antigen is undetermined. CDR3 length: 13 residues. V gave up 1 base and J gave up 7 bases, with 10 bases separating them. Germline CDR1 SGHDN, CDR2 FVKESK. MiXCR, run by TCRdb on the 5' RACE reads, gives a single entry per CDR3 protein. Found here are about 470,000 distinct CDR3 sequences, approximately 23% of them singletons; the top ten hold around 12%. The data originate from a study of T-cell memory formation after mild COVID-19. Study-level background: TCR clusters were mostly donor specific.

The study, taken as a whole, reports: Most CD4+ clones that shrank were in CM and EM, while CD8+ ones turned up in EMRA.

The sequenced sample was PBMCs or a T cell subset sorted from them (not recorded which). This receptor was identified in an adult woman who had mild COVID-19 (a few samples of this study predate the infection). Cell type and time point are not known. The chain has TRBV14 and TRBJ1-1; D is possibly TRBD1 (5 bases). For the CDR3, the DNA is TGTGCCAGCAGCCAAGTGGGGCCAAATGAAGCTTTCTTT. Its translation: CASSQVGPNEAFF.